This T cell receptor (beta chain) was obtained from a study of identical twins. Study-wide results and limits: Analyses based on zero insertions could be partly confounded by invariant MAIT and iNKT cells. For monozygotic twins, models underestimated out-of-frame TCR alpha sharing.

TCRdb re-derived calls from the 5' RACE reads in MiXCR, one entry per CDR3 protein. Of around 680,000 distinct CDR3 sequences in the sample, less than 10% were seen once. On this clonotype: What it recognizes is unknown.

This CDR3 is 15 amino acids long. Trimming left V 5 bases short and J 4 bases short, with 16 bases between. Germline V gene lookup returns CDR1 SGHTA and CDR2 FQGNSA. These same records also appear under a second study, on yellow fever vaccine responses in identical twins.

The TCR sequence derives from a woman aged 18-29 years in good health. The sequencing sample was made of PBMCs. The chain recombines TRBV7-2 with TRBJ2-3, with a weak D call TRBD2 (6 bases). The CDR3 DNA reads as TGTGCCAGCAGCCCTAGCGCCGCCATCGCAGATACGCAGTATTTT. Amino acids: CASSPSAAIADTQYF.